Here is one T cell receptor (beta chain) with its context. Trimming removed 8 bases from V and 4 bases from J, with 20 bases in between. CDR1 and CDR2 from the germline V gene are MNHEY and SMNVEV (reference sequence). CDR3 length: 15 residues. Data came from immunoSEQ multiplex PCR; TCRdb stores just in-frame clones and leaves some out. The sample shows about 120,000 clones, roughly 90% of them seen only once. This sample was included in a study of cytomegalovirus exposure and HLA in healthy donors. V is TRBV27 and J is TRBJ1-2, with a tentative D call TRBD1 (5 bases). Sequencing used PBMCs. The TCR comes from a young woman in good health and CMV-seropositive. The CDR3 sequence is CASAPVRASSYGYTF. In DNA, the CDR3 is TGTGCCAGCGCCCCCGTCAGGGCCTCCTCCTATGGCTACACCTTC.